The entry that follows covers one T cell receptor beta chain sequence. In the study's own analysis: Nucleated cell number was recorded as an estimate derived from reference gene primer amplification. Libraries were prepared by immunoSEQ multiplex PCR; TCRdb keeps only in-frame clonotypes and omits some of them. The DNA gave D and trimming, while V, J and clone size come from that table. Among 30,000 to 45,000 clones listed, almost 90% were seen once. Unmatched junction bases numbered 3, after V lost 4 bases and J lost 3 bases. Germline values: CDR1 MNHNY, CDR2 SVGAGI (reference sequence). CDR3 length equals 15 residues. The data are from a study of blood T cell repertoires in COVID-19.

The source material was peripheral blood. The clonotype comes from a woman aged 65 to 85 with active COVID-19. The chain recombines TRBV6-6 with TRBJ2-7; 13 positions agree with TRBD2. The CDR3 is CASSSRLAGGYEQYF. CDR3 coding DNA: TGTGCCAGCAGTTCCCGACTAGCGGGGGGCTACGAGCAGTACTTC.